Listed here are 12 T cell receptor beta chains from one sample, sequenced in a study of CD8+ T cells in alopecia areata. Extraction of RNA preceded its reverse transcription into cDNA, which served as the sequencing template. Profiling relied on immunoSEQ multiplex PCR, and the TCRdb table lists in-frame clones only, not all of them. The sample lists some 170,000 clones; about 63% were seen once. The source material was CD4+ T cells sorted from blood, sampled at week 0. The receptors originated from a human donor with alopecia areata.

The rearrangement links TRBV6-5 to TRBJ1-4; possibly TRBD1 for D (5 bases). There are 15 residues in the CDR3. Germline V gives CDR1 MNHEY, CDR2 SVGAGI. With 6 bases removed from V and 5 bases from J, the gap between germline ends came to 16 bases. CDR3 region: CASRLTGGRNEKLFF. The CDR3 DNA is TGTGCCAGCAGGCTTACAGGAGGAAGGAATGAAAAACTGTTTTTT.

This clone was seen a handful of times. The same CDR3 can be traced to other DNA sequences in this sample. The rearrangement uses TRBV2 and TRBJ2-5, with unresolved D. V lost 8 bases and J lost 5, with 3 bases in between. The CDR3 spans 9 residues. CDR1 is SNHLY, CDR2 FYNNEI, per germline. CDR3 loop: CASGETQYF. CDR3 DNA sequence: TGTGCCAGCGGCGAGACCCAGTACTTC.

J is TRBJ1-6 and V is TRBV30, with D perhaps TRBD1 (5 bases). Trimming pared 5 bases from V and 9 bases from J, leaving 14 bases between. Germline-derived CDR1 and CDR2 are GTSNPN and SVGIG (reference sequence). CDR3 length: 13 amino acids. The CDR3 nucleotides are TGTGCCTGGGGAGGGGTGCCGGGTTCACCCCTCCACTTT. This translates into CAWGGVPGSPLHF. Full variable domain (missing parts from reference TRBV30 and TRBJ1-6): SQTIHQWPATLVQPVGSPLSLECTVEGTSNPNLYWYRQAAGRGLQLLFYSVGIGQISSEVPQNLSASRPQDRQFILSSKKLLLSDSGFYLCAWGGVPGSPLHFGNGTRLTVT.

The chain's CDR3 is CASSIKGQAVYGYTF. The CDR3 DNA follows: TGTGCCAGCAGTATTAAAGGACAGGCCGTGTATGGCTACACCTTC. This chain links TRBV2 with TRBJ1-2; 7 bases fit TRBD1. V trimming: 5 bases; J trimming: 5 bases; junction bases outside the gene matches: 11. CDR1 SNHLY and CDR2 FYNNEI come from the germline V gene. The CDR3 is 15 amino acids. The full variable domain, completed using reference TRBV2 and TRBJ1-2, is EPEVTQTPSHQVTQMGQEVILRCVPISNHLYFYWYRQILGQKVEFLVSFYNNEISEKSEIFDDQFSVERPDGSNFTLKIRSTKLEDSAMYFCASSIKGQAVYGYTFGSGTRLTVV.

With respect to this clone: The same CDR3 also results from other DNA sequences found in this sample. J is TRBJ1-5 and V is TRBV29-1; 9 positions agree with TRBD1. The CDR3 length is 13 residues. The germline V gene encodes CDR1 SQVTM and CDR2 ANQGSEA. J gave up 2 bases and V 6 bases, and 2 bases lay outside the gene matches. The CDR3 nucleotides read TGCAGCGTGGGACAGGGTGGCAATCAGCCCCAGCATTTT. Its translation is CSVGQGGNQPQHF.

The chain uses TRBV10-3 and TRBJ2-5; tentatively, D is TRBD1 (6 bases). Germline-derived CDR1 and CDR2 are ENHRY and SYGVKD. Trimming pared 3 bases from V and 2 bases from J, leaving 13 bases between. The length of the CDR3 is 15 residues. Here the CDR3 reads CAISDFSRGQETQYF. The CDR3 nucleotides are TGTGCCATCAGTGATTTTTCAAGGGGGCAAGAGACCCAGTACTTC.

A remark on this clone: At the DNA level, this CDR3 is encoded by other sequences in the same sample as well. This rearrangement joins TRBV29-1 to TRBJ1-1, with D perhaps TRBD1 (5 bases). The germline CDR1 and CDR2 sequences are SQVTM and ANQGSEA. Trimming shortened V by 1 base and J by 0 bases, and 9 bases separated the two germline ends. The CDR3 length is 14 residues. The CDR3 protein is CSVEGRQMNTEAFF. The CDR3 DNA sequence: TGCAGCGTTGAAGGAAGACAGATGAACACTGAAGCTTTCTTT. The full variable domain, its missing parts supplied by reference TRBV29-1 and TRBJ1-1, is SAVISQKPSRDICQRGTSLTIQCQVDSQVTMMFWYRQQPGQSLTLIATANQGSEATYESGFVIDKFPISRPNLTFSTLTVSNMSPEDSSIYLCSVEGRQMNTEAFFGQGTRLTVV.

Only a few counts were recorded for this clone. This chain links TRBV5-6 with TRBJ2-5; TRBD1 agrees at 9 bases. Germline lookup yields CDR1 SGHDT and CDR2 YYEEEE. Trimming took 3 bases from V and 4 from J; bases not matched to a gene: 7. The CDR3 is 15 amino acids. The CDR3 DNA reads as TGTGCCAGCAGCTCTGACCCGGGACAGGGAGAGACCCAGTACTTC. Translating it yields CASSSDPGQGETQYF.

This clone was observed a handful of times. The junction departs from germline at one end; a sequencing error may be responsible. This sequence joins TRBV19 and TRBJ1-6; D gene ambiguous. Germline CDR1 and CDR2: LNHDA and SQIVND (reference sequence). The CDR3 sequence is 14 residues long. As DNA, the CDR3 is TGTGCCAGTAGTGCAACCCCCAAGGTTTCAGCCCTCCACTTT. Translated, it gives CASSATPKVSALHF.

This rearrangement joins TRBV7-2 to TRBJ2-2; 9 bases agree with TRBD2. V gave up 5 bases and J gave up 9 bases; unmatched junction bases: 16. The CDR3 runs to 17 residues. The germline V gene encodes CDR1 SGHTA and CDR2 FQGNSA. CDR3 region: CASSSGWRGGIKRELFF. CDR3 sequence (DNA): TGTGCCAGCAGCAGCGGTTGGCGGGGGGGGATTAAGCGGGAGCTGTTTTTT.

The chain carries TRBV11-2 and TRBJ2-3; D is possibly TRBD1 or TRBD2 (5 bases each). Germline V gene lookup returns CDR1 SGHAT and CDR2 FQNNGV. V shed 4 bases and J shed 2 bases, with 16 bases lying between them. The CDR3 extends over 16 amino acids. CDR3 DNA sequence: TGTGCCAGCAGCTCCGGGACCGCAAGCCCCACAGATACGCAGTATTTT. It encodes CASSSGTASPTDTQYF. Using reference TRBV11-2 and TRBJ2-3 for the parts outside the CDR3, the full variable domain is EAGVAQSPRYKIIEKRQSVAFWCNPISGHATLYWYQQILGQGPKLLIQFQNNGVVDDSQLPKDRFSAERLKGVDSTLKIQPAKLEDSAVYLCASSSGTASPTDTQYFGPGTRLTVL.

Comments on this clone: Other DNA sequences in the sample encode the same CDR3. The genes are TRBV30 and TRBJ2-7; D is uncertain. Between the trimmed V and J ends, which lost 2 bases and 1 base, there was a span of 6 bases. The germline V gene has CDR1 GTSNPN and CDR2 SVGIG (reference sequence). This CDR3 is built from 12 residues. CDR3 nucleotides: TGTGCCTGGAGTCCCGTTTCCTACGAGCAGTACTTC. Its protein product is CAWSPVSYEQYF.